This TCR beta chain originates from a study of siplizumab effects on memory and regulatory T cells. This CDR3 has 14 amino acids. V was cut by 7 bases and J by 3 bases, with 16 bases left in between. Germline CDR1 SGHTA, CDR2 FQGNSA. Produced via immunoSEQ multiplex PCR; TCRdb's table is partial and in-frame only. Here the sample spans roughly 26,000 clones, 84% being singletons. A single count supports this clone. The receptor's source is a human donor in good health. Sample: memory CD4+ T cells sorted from blood. The rearrangement uses TRBV7-2 and TRBJ2-7; D is ambiguous. The CDR3 protein is CASNSLGIHYEQYF. DNA for the CDR3: TGTGCCAGCAACTCCTTAGGCATCCACTACGAGCAGTACTTC.